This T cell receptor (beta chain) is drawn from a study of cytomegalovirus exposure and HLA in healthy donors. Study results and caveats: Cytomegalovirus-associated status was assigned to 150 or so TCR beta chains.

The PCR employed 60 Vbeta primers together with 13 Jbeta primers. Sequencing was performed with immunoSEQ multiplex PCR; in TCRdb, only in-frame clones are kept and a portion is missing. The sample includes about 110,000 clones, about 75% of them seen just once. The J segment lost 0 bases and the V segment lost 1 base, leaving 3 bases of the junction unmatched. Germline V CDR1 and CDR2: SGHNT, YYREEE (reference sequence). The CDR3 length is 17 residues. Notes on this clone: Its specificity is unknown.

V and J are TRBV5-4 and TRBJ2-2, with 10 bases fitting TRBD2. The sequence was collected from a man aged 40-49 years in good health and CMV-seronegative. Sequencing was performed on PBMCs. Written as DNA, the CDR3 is TGTGCCAGCAGCTTGCAAGGACTAGCGGCGAACACCGGGGAGCTGTTTTTT. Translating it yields CASSLQGLAANTGELFF.